Listed below are T cell receptor beta chains from one sample, sequenced in a study of beta chain features in type 1 diabetes. Profiled with immunoSEQ multiplex PCR; TCRdb holds only in-frame clones, not every one. This sample yields a few hundred thousand clones, of which over 20% are seen a single time; around 0.029% belongs to the top ten. Sequenced: naive CD4+ T cells from blood. The receptors were sampled from a woman in her thirties or forties with type 1 diabetes. Each CDR3 is given with its conserved first and last residue. Fields, in order: V gene, clone size, D gene, J gene, CDR3 protein, CDR3 DNA. A D gene is named only where the DNA matches it firmly. Size tells how often a clone was seen (once, few, many) or the class of an expanded clone, and some rows leave it out.

TRBV18	few	.	TRBJ2-1	CASSPQVAPGYNEQFF	TGTGCCAGCTCACCCCAGGTAGCGCCAGGCTACAATGAGCAGTTCTTC
TRBV27	.	TRBD2	TRBJ2-2	CASSLWSARASGDTGELFF	TGTGCCAGCAGTTTATGGAGCGCCCGGGCTAGCGGGGACACCGGGGAGCTGTTTTTT
TRBV15	few	.	TRBJ2-5	CATSFGLAQETQYF	TGTGCCACCAGCTTCGGACTGGCCCAAGAGACCCAGTACTTC
TRBV29-1	.	.	TRBJ1-1	CSVRGSPNTEAFF	TGCAGCGTTAGGGGCAGCCCGAACACTGAAGCTTTCTTT
TRBV7-7	.	.	TRBJ2-3	CASSFGHRDTQYF	TGTGCTAGCAGCTTTGGTCACAGAGATACGCAGTATTTT
TRBV7-2	.	.	TRBJ2-5	CASSPGGGRGETQYF	TGTGCCAGCAGCCCAGGGGGCGGGAGGGGAGAGACCCAGTACTTC
TRBV28	.	.	TRBJ2-2	CASGRGNTGELFF	TGTGCCAGCGGCAGGGGCAACACCGGGGAGCTGTTTTTT
TRBV4-1	few	.	TRBJ1-1	CASSQRDLGRTEAFF	TGCGCCAGCAGCCAGAGGGATCTAGGAAGGACTGAAGCTTTCTTT
TRBV7-3	.	TRBD2	TRBJ2-1	CASSPRLAGAYGEQFF	TGTGCCAGCAGCCCTAGACTAGCGGGGGCGTACGGGGAGCAGTTCTTC
TRBV28	few	.	TRBJ1-1	CASSNGQVNTEAFF	TGTGCCAGCAGTAATGGACAAGTGAACACTGAAGCTTTCTTT
TRBV5-1	few	TRBD2	TRBJ2-5	CASSLASGTSAKETQYF	TGCGCCAGCAGCTTGGCCTCTGGGACTAGCGCCAAAGAGACCCAGTACTTC
TRBV7-9	.	TRBD2	TRBJ2-7	CASSLTGTSGYEQYF	TGTGCCAGCAGCTTGACCGGGACTAGCGGCTACGAGCAGTACTTC
TRBV25-1	.	.	TRBJ2-7	CASVGQTHYEQYF	TGTGCCAGCGTAGGACAGACCCACTACGAGCAGTACTTC
TRBV29-1	.	TRBD2	TRBJ2-3	CSVVRFVAGKAGDTQYF	TGCAGCGTTGTGCGTTTCGTAGCGGGGAAGGCGGGAGATACGCAGTATTTT
TRBV4-1	few	TRBD1	TRBJ2-5	CASSQDGTWTGTETQYF	TGCGCCAGCAGCCAAGACGGGACTTGGACAGGGACGGAGACCCAGTACTTC
TRBV9	few	.	TRBJ2-3	CASSRGGGDTQYF	TGTGCCAGCAGCCGTGGGGGAGGAGATACGCAGTATTTT
TRBV30	few	.	TRBJ1-1	CASGMQNTEAFF	TGTGCCTCGGGTATGCAGAACACTGAAGCTTTCTTT
TRBV29-1	few	.	TRBJ2-3	CSVGGQYSTDTQYF	TGCAGCGTTGGAGGACAGTACAGCACAGATACGCAGTATTTT
TRBV25-1	.	.	TRBJ1-1	CASSGAPGTEAFF	TGTGCCAGCAGTGGTGCTCCAGGGACTGAAGCTTTCTTT
TRBV18	.	.	TRBJ2-5	CASSPPSQGGETQYF	TGTGCCAGCTCACCACCTTCTCAGGGAGGAGAGACCCAGTACTTC
TRBV5-4	.	.	TRBJ1-2	CASSLDSNYGYTF	TGTGCCAGCAGCTTGGACAGCAACTATGGCTACACCTTC
TRBV20-1	few	TRBD1	TRBJ1-2	CTGGPNYGYTF	TGCACAGGGGGCCCTAACTATGGCTACACCTTC
TRBV27	.	.	TRBJ1-2	CASSLGAAYGYTF	TGTGCCAGCAGTTTGGGCGCCGCCTATGGCTACACCTTC
TRBV18	.	.	TRBJ1-5	CASSPPGTGANQPQHF	TGTGCCAGCTCACCCCCAGGGACGGGAGCGAATCAGCCCCAGCATTTT
TRBV28	.	.	TRBJ2-7	CASSLRQGPEQYF	TGTGCCAGCAGTTTACGCCAGGGTCCCGAGCAGTACTTC
TRBV5-1	few	.	TRBJ2-3	CASSLGASDTQYF	TGCGCCAGCAGCTTGGGGGCCTCAGATACGCAGTATTTT
TRBV11-3	.	.	TRBJ2-2	CASSPSSGELFF	TGTGCCAGCAGCCCGAGTAGCGGGGAGCTGTTTTTT
TRBV29-1	few	TRBD1	TRBJ1-2	CSVADRGYGYTF	TGCAGCGTCGCTGACAGGGGCTATGGCTACACCTTC
TRBV6-5	.	.	TRBJ1-6	CASSYSARVESPLHF	TGTGCCAGCAGTTACTCGGCCAGGGTGGAATCACCCCTCCACTTT
TRBV11-2	.	.	TRBJ2-6	CASSLGPGNGANVLTF	TGTGCCAGCAGCTTAGGCCCGGGGAACGGGGCCAACGTCCTGACTTTC
TRBV4-3	few	TRBD2	TRBJ2-1	CASSKDPPLAGGFNEQFF	TGCGCCAGCAGCAAAGACCCTCCACTAGCGGGGGGGTTCAATGAGCAGTTCTTC
TRBV30	.	.	TRBJ2-5	CAWSVRRDGTQYF	TGTGCCTGGAGTGTAAGAAGAGATGGGACCCAGTACTTC
TRBV15	few	.	TRBJ1-6	CATSKGVARANSPLHF	TGTGCCACCAGCAAGGGGGTGGCCAGGGCTAATTCACCCCTCCACTTT
TRBV29-1	few	.	TRBJ2-4	CSVGGQAPYIQYF	TGCAGCGTGGGAGGACAGGCCCCATACATTCAGTACTTC
TRBV4-1	.	.	TRBJ1-5	CASSQVRGNQPQHF	TGCGCCAGCAGCCAAGTCAGGGGCAATCAGCCCCAGCATTTT
TRBV4-2	few	.	TRBJ2-5	CASSQGGDRQETQYF	TGTGCCAGCAGCCAAGGGGGGGACCGGCAAGAGACCCAGTACTTC
TRBV5-1	.	TRBD1	TRBJ2-7	CASSEGQGLDEQYF	TGCGCCAGCAGCGAGGGACAGGGGCTAGACGAGCAGTACTTC
TRBV29-1	.	TRBD1	TRBJ2-7	CSAWTGSYEQYF	TGCAGCGCCTGGACAGGTTCCTACGAGCAGTACTTC
TRBV20-1	few	.	TRBJ1-2	CSAKDNGYTF	TGCAGTGCTAAGGACAACGGCTACACCTTC
TRBV28	few	.	TRBJ2-3	CASLRQPSSTDTQYF	TGTGCCAGTCTACGACAGCCTTCTAGCACAGATACGCAGTATTTT
TRBV15	.	.	TRBJ1-4	CATSRDRGRANEKLFF	TGTGCCACCAGCAGAGACAGGGGAAGAGCTAATGAAAAACTGTTTTTT
TRBV6-5	.	TRBD2	TRBJ2-1	CASSYSMGTTNNEQFF	TGTGCCAGCAGTTACTCGATGGGGACTACTAACAATGAGCAGTTCTTC
TRBV18	.	.	TRBJ2-1	CASSPPSGNTYNEQFF	TGTGCCAGCTCACCACCCTCAGGGAACACCTACAATGAGCAGTTCTTC
TRBV23-1	few	.	TRBJ1-1	CASSTPYRVENTEAFF	TGCGCCAGCAGTACTCCCTACAGGGTGGAAAACACTGAAGCTTTCTTT
TRBV9	.	TRBD2	TRBJ2-4	CASSPMGLAGNIQYF	TGTGCCAGCAGCCCGATGGGACTAGCGGGGAACATTCAGTACTTC
TRBV7-2	.	.	TRBJ2-7	CASSVGISYEQYF	TGTGCCAGCAGCGTCGGGATCTCCTACGAGCAGTACTTC
TRBV30	few	TRBD1	TRBJ1-2	CAWGGQGYGYTF	TGTGCCTGGGGGGGACAGGGCTATGGCTACACCTTC
TRBV29-1	.	.	TRBJ1-1	CSVEYAANTEAFF	TGCAGCGTTGAATACGCGGCGAACACTGAAGCTTTCTTT
TRBV4-3	.	TRBD1	TRBJ1-1	CASSQQGAGAEAFF	TGCGCCAGCAGCCAACAGGGGGCTGGGGCTGAAGCTTTCTTT
TRBV29-1	.	.	TRBJ2-7	CSVEGVHEQYF	TGCAGCGTTGAGGGCGTCCACGAGCAGTACTTC
TRBV6-5	.	.	TRBJ2-5	CASSSRLPETQYF	TGTGCCAGCAGTTCCAGGCTCCCGGAGACCCAGTACTTC
TRBV14	.	.	TRBJ2-3	CASSQDGDTQYF	TGTGCCAGCAGCCAAGACGGGGATACGCAGTATTTT
TRBV4-3	.	.	TRBJ2-5	CASSQGRGEGLVETQYF	TGCGCCAGCAGCCAAGGGCGGGGAGAGGGCTTAGTGGAGACCCAGTACTTC
TRBV9	few	TRBD1	TRBJ1-6	CASSAYRGHSPLHF	TGTGCCAGCAGCGCTTACAGGGGCCATTCACCCCTCCACTTT